This T cell receptor beta chain is drawn from a study of shared clonotypes between healthy human individuals. Notes on this clone: Its antigen is still unknown.

Study-wide findings and caveats: In several donors, approximately 5% of naive CD4 clonotypes appeared in common.

The repertoire was sequenced with immunoSEQ multiplex PCR; TCRdb's copy has only in-frame clones and lacks some. Among roughly 2 million clones listed, approximately 96% were seen once. Germline lookup yields CDR1 SGHTA and CDR2 FQGTGA. The CDR3 has 14 residues. Trimming took 5 bases from V and 7 from J; bases not matched to a gene: 7. The receptor was derived from a man aged 18 to 35 in good health. J is TRBJ2-3 and V is TRBV7-3, with 9 bases lining up with TRBD2. Sample: naive CD4+ T cells sorted from blood. Subset meaning: CD45RA+ positively selected. The CDR3 region has the DNA TGTGCCAGCAGCCCCGGGACTAGCTTATATACGCAGTATTTT. It yields the protein CASSPGTSLYTQYF.